The present entry profiles one TCR beta chain with its context. Its target is not known. The sample comes from a study of T cell clones after liver transplantation. Study outcomes and limitations: Graft donor-reactive T cells possibly entered the graft instead of undergoing deletion. Post-transplant time points were not standardized, so conclusions are preliminary.

Using immunoSEQ multiplex PCR, the repertoire was profiled, and TCRdb retains in-frame clones only, with some absent. The table lists approximately 55,000 clones, about 64% of them singletons. Unstimulated PBMCs were sorted into CD3+CD4+ and CD3+CD8+ populations. CDR1 and CDR2 (germline): SGHAT, FQNNGV. The V and J ends lost 0 bases and 2 bases, in that order; junction bases with no gene match: 6. The CDR3 spans 17 residues. The source of this sequence is a human donor who received a liver transplant. The J gene is TRBJ2-7, the V gene TRBV11-2, with 11 bases matching TRBD2. The sequences come from CD4+ T cells from blood, collected before liver transplant. CDR3 in DNA: TGTGCCAGCAGCTTAGATCGACCTAGCGGGGGGACCTACGAGCAGTACTTC. It specifies CASSLDRPSGGTYEQYF.